This is a list of T cell receptor beta chains from one sample in a study of T cell changes during pregnancy in multiple sclerosis. Some clones are missing from TCRdb's copy, which holds only in-frame ones; the method was immunoSEQ multiplex PCR. The sample has about 25,000 clones; 70% to 90% are singletons. Sequences were derived from CD4+ T cells from peripheral blood mononuclear cells, sampled in the second trimester of pregnancy. The receptors here all came from a female donor in good health, enrolled as a control in a pregnancy study. Both conserved end residues are part of each CDR3. D genes are given only for firm matches. The size of a clone is reported for some rows only, either as once, few or many, or as a class for expanded clones.

d_call j_call v_call clone_size cdr3_nt cdr3_aa
- TRBJ1-1 TRBV5-1 few TGCGCCAGCAGCTTGAGGGCGGGTGAAGCTTTCTTT CASSLRAGEAFF
TRBD1 TRBJ2-7 TRBV28 - TGTGCCAGCAGACGGGACAGCTCCTACGAGCAGTACTTC CASRRDSSYEQYF
- TRBJ1-1 TRBV7-3 - TGTGCCAGCAGCGCAGAGGGCGCGAGCACTGAAGCTTTCTTT CASSAEGASTEAFF
- TRBJ1-4 TRBV5-1 - TGCGCCAGCAGCTGGGCAGGGGCGCATGAAAAACTGTTTTTT CASSWAGAHEKLFF
TRBD2 TRBJ2-7 TRBV5-8 - TGTGCCAGCAGCTTGGCCCGAACTAGCGGGAACTACGAGCAGTACTTC CASSLARTSGNYEQYF
TRBD2 TRBJ2-3 TRBV10-3 - TGTGCCATCATGGCGGGAGGAGGAAAAGATACGCAGTATTTT CAIMAGGGKDTQYF
- TRBJ2-7 TRBV27 - TGTGCCAGCAGTCTCAAGGTCCGGGGAGGCGAGCAGTACTTC CASSLKVRGGEQYF
TRBD2 TRBJ2-5 TRBV5-6 - TGTGCCAGCAGCTCCCTGGGGGGGACGGGAGAGACCCAGTACTTC CASSSLGGTGETQYF
- TRBJ1-1 TRBV6-5 - TGTGCCAGCAGTTATGGGCACCCGAACACTGAAGCTTTCTTT CASSYGHPNTEAFF
- TRBJ1-3 TRBV28 - TGTGCCAGCACCCCAGCCGGGACAAGCTCTGGAAACACCATATATTTT CASTPAGTSSGNTIYF
TRBD1 TRBJ2-2 TRBV18 once TGTGCCAGCTCCCAATCCCGGGACAGACCCATCACCGGGGAGCTGTTTTTT CASSQSRDRPITGELFF
TRBD1 TRBJ2-1 TRBV7-3 - TGTGCCAGCAGCTTAAGCAGCAGGGGGGAGCAGTTCTTC CASSLSSRGEQFF
TRBD1 TRBJ1-6 TRBV6-6 - TGTGCCAGCAGTCCGACAGGGTCCCTGGGTAGTTCACCCCTCCACTTT CASSPTGSLGSSPLHF
TRBD1 TRBJ1-1 TRBV7-2 - TGTGCCAGCAGCTTATTCGGACAGGGAACGACTGAAGCTTTCTTT CASSLFGQGTTEAFF
- TRBJ1-5 TRBV27 - TGTGCCACCCCACCGGGGGGGGCCGGTTGTAATCAGCCCCAGCATTTT CATPPGGAGCNQPQHF
- TRBJ1-1 TRBV5-1 - TGCGCCAGCAGCTTGGTCCAGTCCAGGAACACTGAAGCTTTCTTT CASSLVQSRNTEAFF
TRBD1 TRBJ2-4 TRBV5-5 once TGTGCCAGCGTCCCCGTCAGGGGGCAAAACATTCAGTACTTC CASVPVRGQNIQYF
TRBD1 TRBJ1-2 TRBV19 - TGTGCCAGTAGTCCTCTCCCGGGACAGGGTTCTAACTATGGCTACACCTTC CASSPLPGQGSNYGYTF
TRBD2 TRBJ2-5 TRBV7-9 - TGTGCCAGCAGCTTAGAGGGTAGCGGGGCGGAGACCCAGTACTTC CASSLEGSGAETQYF
- TRBJ2-7 TRBV28 - TGTGCCAGCAAGGGGACAAAGTACGTGCTGGACGAGCAGTACTTC CASKGTKYVLDEQYF
- TRBJ1-1 TRBV15 - TGTGCCACCAGCAGAGATTTAGGCAGGGGAAGGACTGAAGCTTTCTTT CATSRDLGRGRTEAFF
- TRBJ2-7 TRBV11-2 - TGTGCCAGCAGCTTAGATAGACTTGATTACGAGCAGTACTTC CASSLDRLDYEQYF
- TRBJ1-6 TRBV6-6 - TGTGCCAGCAGTTACAACGTCGGTAATTCACCCCTCCACTTT CASSYNVGNSPLHF
- TRBJ1-1 TRBV6-1 - TGTGCCAGCACCCACCCCCCAGGGGACAAGGGGTTCTTT CASTHPPGDKGFF
TRBD2 TRBJ2-1 TRBV7-2 - TGTGCCAGCAGCTTACGGCTAGCGGGACTTCCTGGGAATGAGCAGTTCTTC CASSLRLAGLPGNEQFF
- TRBJ1-4 TRBV7-9 - TGTGCCAGCAGCTTAAAAGCCGGAGGGTTGCTGAGAAGGGATGAAAAACTGTTTTTT CASSLKAGGLLRRDEKLFF
TRBD1 TRBJ1-3 TRBV6-1 - TGTGCCAGCAGCGAGACAGGGTACCCGCCCGCCATATATTTT CASSETGYPPAIYF
- TRBJ1-2 TRBV2 - TGTGCCGGGGTTTACAGGGATAACTATGGCTACACCTTC CAGVYRDNYGYTF
- TRBJ2-3 TRBV27 - TGTGCCAGCAGTTTTGCCGGGACATCCCGCACAGATACGCAGTATTTT CASSFAGTSRTDTQYF
- TRBJ1-4 TRBV12-1 - TGTGCCAGCAGCTACTACTCGGGGGAAAAACTGTTTTTT CASSYYSGEKLFF
TRBD2 TRBJ2-5 TRBV6-1 once TGTGCCAGCAGTGAAGCGCTTCGAGTAGCGGGAGGAGCGGAGACCCAGTACTTC CASSEALRVAGGAETQYF
TRBD2 TRBJ2-3 TRBV10-2 - TGCGCCAGCAGTGAGCGCGGGACTAGCGGGTTTGAGAGAGATACGCAGTATTTT CASSERGTSGFERDTQYF
- TRBJ2-1 TRBV4-2 - TGTGCCAGCAGCCAAGATAGGGCAGGGCGAGACAATGAGCAGTTCTTC CASSQDRAGRDNEQFF
TRBD1 TRBJ1-2 TRBV5-1 few TGCGCCAGCAGCTTGGGGGGACAGGGAGGCTATGGCTACACCTTC CASSLGGQGGYGYTF
- TRBJ1-4 TRBV18 - TGTGCCAGCTCGCGTAACAGTGCAACTAATGAAAAACTGTTTTTT CASSRNSATNEKLFF
- TRBJ1-1 TRBV10-3 - TGTGCCACCAGCGGGGGAGGCACTGAAGCTTTCTTT CATSGGGTEAFF
- TRBJ1-5 TRBV7-8 - TGTGCCAGCAGCCAAGGACAGAATGACCAGCCCCAGCATTTT CASSQGQNDQPQHF
- TRBJ1-1 TRBV9 - TGTGCCAGCAGCGCGGAGGGGTCCCTGGGGGAGGCTTTCTTT CASSAEGSLGEAFF
TRBD1 TRBJ1-3 TRBV5-1 - TGCGCCAGCAGCTCCGGGACAGCTGGAAACACCATATATTTT CASSSGTAGNTIYF
TRBD2 TRBJ2-1 TRBV11-2 - TGTGCCAGCAGCCCCGGACTAGCGGGGGGGAGGGAGCAGTTCTTC CASSPGLAGGREQFF
TRBD1 TRBJ1-1 TRBV7-3 - TGTGCCAGCAGCCCCCCTTCCAACAGGGGGCGAGAATCTGAAGCTTTCTTT CASSPPSNRGRESEAFF
TRBD2 TRBJ2-1 TRBV7-9 few TGTGCCAGCAGCAAAGGACTAGCGGGTTCGATATACAATGAGCAGTTCTTC CASSKGLAGSIYNEQFF
TRBD1 TRBJ2-7 TRBV4-1 - TGCGCCAGCAGCCAACCGGGACAGCTTCCCTACGAGCAGTACTTC CASSQPGQLPYEQYF
TRBD1 TRBJ1-2 TRBV19 - TGTGCCAGTAGTTCTTGGACAGGGGAAAGCTATGGCTACACCTTC CASSSWTGESYGYTF